This T cell receptor (beta chain) was sequenced in a study of T cell repertoires in cytomegalovirus infection (dated by TCRdb to between 2018 and 2020). In the study overall: Because public TCR beta signatures pointed to carriage of CMV infection together with the matching HLA type, the HLA type of each donor mattered for the analysis.

Trimming takes 0 bases from V and 1 base from J, and the germline ends sit 6 bases apart. The CDR1 and CDR2 encoded by the germline V gene are SQVTM and ANQGSEA. From cysteine to phenylalanine, the CDR3 is 14 amino acids long. The CDR3 DNA has 42 bases and is translated from base 1. On this clonotype: This receptor's antigen is unknown. No quality values exist for individual bases; no much larger clone is one base distant.

Sequenced using an Illumina HiSeq 1500. Using fastp at Q25 and MiXCR, TCRdb reprocessed the public reads and kept productive beta chains. A single entry per CDR3 protein holds the most common genes and DNA from its merged rows. For this sample there are hundreds of thousands of distinct CDR3 sequences; roughly 12% appear just once. The biggest ten clones account for roughly 10% of the sample. Overall results and qualifications from the work: The ex vivo response was dominated by HLA-C-restricted CMV-specific TCR beta clonotypes, which also provided the single most frequent clonotype in two of eight donors. Carriers of CMV infection plus the relevant HLA type were discriminated by the cumulative frequency of public TCR beta family members in the study cohort and in an independent roughly 400-donor cohort.

Sequencing used PBMCs. The sequence is built from TRBV29-1 and TRBJ2-2; the D gene is not confidently resolved. This clonotype was sampled from a human donor in good health (CMV status not recorded). Some clones in this sample may be carry-over from other donors' samples. CDR3 protein: CSVEDQLNTGELFF. The sequenced DNA: TGCAGCGTTGAAGATCAACTGAACACCGGGGAGCTGTTTTTT.